A single sample gave rise to the 19 T cell receptor beta chains below, sequenced in a study of esophageal squamous cell carcinoma under preoperative chemotherapy. Noted time point: before preoperative PTX-NDP chemotherapy. TCRdb recomputed calls from the PCR reads with MiXCR, one row per CDR3 protein. The table records approximately 16,000 distinct CDR3 sequences, roughly half of them present only once. This material was obtained from a patient given preoperative chemotherapy. The source is a human donor with esophageal squamous cell carcinoma. The donor label of this sample is uncertain.

With regard to this clonotype: The junction differs from germline at one of its ends, possibly a read error. V and J are TRBV7-3 and TRBJ2-5, with 10 bases identical to TRBD2. This CDR3 spans 15 amino acids. From germline, CDR1 is SGHTA and CDR2 FQGTGA. The CDR3 loop is CASSATSGEKETQYF. CDR3 nucleotide sequence: TGTGCCAGCAGCGCTACTAGCGGGGAGAAAGAGACCCAGTACTTT. The whole variable domain, remainder taken from reference TRBV7-3 and TRBJ2-5, is GAGVSQTPSNKVTEKGKYVELRCDPISGHTALYWYRQSLGQGPEFLIYFQGTGAADDSGLPNDRFFAVRPEGSVSTLKIQRTERGDSAVYLCASSATSGEKETQYFGPGTRLLVL.

This clonotype was detected ten times or more. The chain combines TRBV7-2 with TRBJ2-1; 13 bases are shared with TRBD2. Germline V gene data show CDR1 as SGHTA and CDR2 as FQGNSA. Losses at the gene ends were 6 bases for V and 8 bases for J; bases not matched to a gene: 19. CDR3 size: 19 residues. The CDR3 loop is CASSSTPERIGTSGDEQFF. The CDR3 DNA follows: TGTGCCAGCAGTTCTACTCCCGAGCGGATCGGGACTAGCGGGGATGAGCAGTTCTTC. The full variable domain, in which reference TRBV7-2 and TRBJ2-1 provide the parts outside the CDR3, is GAGVSQSPSNKVTEKGKDVELRCDPISGHTALYWYRQSLGQGLEFLIYFQGNSAPDKSGLPSDRFSAERTGGSVSTLTIQRTQQEDSAVYLCASSSTPERIGTSGDEQFFGPGTRLTVL.

The chain employs TRBV7-9 and TRBJ2-1; 8 positions agree with TRBD2. Germline V gene data show CDR1 as SEHNR and CDR2 as FQNEAQ (reference sequence). With 3 bases clipped from V and 6 bases from J, the junction kept 10 bases outside the gene matches. This CDR3 contains 16 residues. As DNA, the CDR3 is TGTGCCAGCAGCTTCGAGAGCGGGAGTAGGACCAATGAGCAGTTCTTC. This gives the protein CASSFESGSRTNEQFF.

The table lists this clonotype with a few counts. J is TRBJ2-1 and V is TRBV7-9; 7 nucleotides line up with TRBD2. This CDR3 has 18 amino acids. J was trimmed by 4 bases and V by 1 base; bases with no gene match: 13. The germline gives CDR1 SEHNR, CDR2 FQNEAQ (reference sequence). In DNA form, the CDR3 reads TGTGCCAGCAGCTTAGTTGGGAGGGCCACGGGGGGATACAATGAGCAGTTCTTC. Protein product: CASSLVGRATGGYNEQFF.

This clonotype was seen at least ten times. This chain uses TRBV10-2 with TRBJ2-1; weak D call: TRBD2 (6 bases). Trimming took off 4 bases at V and 6 bases at J, with 19 bases between the two ends. The length of the CDR3 is 16 residues. From germline, CDR1 is WSHSY and CDR2 SAAADI. The CDR3 here is CASSGTGVNLVNEQFF. The CDR3, as DNA: TGCGCCAGCAGTGGAACGGGAGTAAACCTGGTCAATGAGCAGTTCTTC.

The rearrangement links TRBV18 to TRBJ2-7, with 7 bases that match TRBD2. The CDR3 length is 15 residues. Germline CDR1 reads KGHSH; CDR2 reads LQKENI. V lost 5 bases, J lost 2 bases, and 9 bases stayed unmatched. The CDR3 here is CASSIPGLYPYEQYF. The CDR3 region has the DNA TGTGCCAGCTCAATCCCGGGACTATACCCCTACGAGCAGTACTTC.

This clonotype was seen ten or more times. This rearrangement joins TRBV11-2 to TRBJ2-2, with TRBD1 identical over 8 bases. V lost 5 bases, J lost 3 bases, and 8 bases stayed unmatched. Per the germline V gene, CDR1 is SGHAT and CDR2 is FQNNGV. The CDR3 sequence is 16 residues long. The CDR3 loop is CASSDSDRAYTGELFF. CDR3 sequence (DNA): TGTGCCAGCAGCGACTCGGACAGGGCCTACACCGGGGAGCTGTTTTTT. Combining the CDR3 with reference TRBV11-2 and TRBJ2-2 gives the whole variable domain EAGVAQSPRYKIIEKRQSVAFWCNPISGHATLYWYQQILGQGPKLLIQFQNNGVVDDSQLPKDRFSAERLKGVDSTLKIQPAKLEDSAVYLCASSDSDRAYTGELFFGEGSRLTVL.

Relative to its sample, this clonotype is medium-sized. The chain couples TRBV6-1 to TRBJ2-5, with D possibly being TRBD2 (5 bases). The end of the DNA aligns better with TRBJ2-7, so the J call may be wrong. Germline V gene sequence: CDR1 MNHNS, CDR2 SASEGT. There are 15 residues in the CDR3. DNA for the CDR3: TGTGCCAGCAGTCGCGCGGTCCCCATTGAGGGCGAGCAGTACTTC. Translated, it gives CASSRAVPIEGEQYF.

At least ten counts were recorded for this clonotype. Here the CDR3 DNA reads TGTGCCAGCAGGCCGGGACAGGGGGGCGCCGGGGAGCTGTTTTTT. As protein: CASRPGQGGAGELFF. This rearrangement joins TRBV6-1 to TRBJ2-2, with 11 positions matching TRBD1. The CDR3 is 15 residues long. V lost 6 bases and J lost 6; bases outside the gene matches: 6. CDR1 and CDR2 from the germline V gene are MNHNS and SASEGT.

The chain employs TRBV7-2 and TRBJ2-5, with 12 bases lining up with TRBD2. Germline V lookup: CDR1 SGHTA, CDR2 FQGNSA. There are 17 residues in the CDR3. J lost 11 bases, V lost 1 base, and 14 bases had no gene match. CDR3 residues: CASSLDSRLAGGYEQYF. The CDR3 nucleotides are TGTGCCAGCAGCTTAGATTCGAGGCTAGCGGGAGGGTATGAGCAGTACTTC.

This clonotype was detected only once. The chain combines TRBV5-1 with TRBJ1-1; 7 nucleotides align to TRBD1. V gave up 1 base and J gave up 6 bases; unmatched junction bases: 15. This CDR3 comprises 17 residues. Looked up from germline, CDR1 is SGHRS and CDR2 is YFSETQ. The DNA of the CDR3 is TGCGCCAGCAGCTTGTTAGGGGGCTTCTTACGGGTCGCTGAAGCTTTCTTT. Translation: CASSLLGGFLRVAEAFF.

This clonotype has just a few counts. The chain recombines TRBV12-3 or TRBV12-4 with TRBJ2-1, with 13 bases fitting TRBD2. V lost 5 bases and J lost 7; bases outside the gene matches: 11. The CDR3 spans 17 residues. The CDR3 sequence is CASSRRRTSGSFNEQFF. CDR3 nucleotides: TGTGCCAGCAGTCGCCGCAGGACTAGCGGGAGTTTTAATGAGCAGTTCTTC.

This clonotype ranks as large. V is TRBV7-9 and J is TRBJ2-3; perhaps TRBD1 as D (6 bases). The ends were cut back, 5 bases at V and 0 bases at J, with 18 bases in the middle. This CDR3 spans 17 amino acids. Per germline, CDR1 SEHNR and CDR2 FQNEAQ (reference sequence). The CDR3 DNA reads TGTGCCAGCAGCCCCAGGGGTGAGCCTTTGAGCACAGATACGCAGTATTTT. This gives the protein CASSPRGEPLSTDTQYF. Together with reference TRBV7-9 and TRBJ2-3, the CDR3 gives the full variable domain: DTGVSQNPRHKITKRGQNVTFRCDPISEHNRLYWYRQTLGQGPEFLTYFQNEAQLEKSRLLSDRFSAERPKGSFSTLEIQRTEQGDSAMYLCASSPRGEPLSTDTQYFGPGTRLTVL.

This clonotype was recorded at least ten times. This chain uses TRBV11-3 with TRBJ2-5, with TRBD1 identical over 7 bases. CDR3 length equals 16 residues. The germline V gene encodes CDR1 SGHNT and CDR2 YENEEA. Losses at the gene ends were 4 bases for V and 4 bases for J; bases not matched to a gene: 12. This chain's CDR3 is CASSSPGQRRGETQYF. As DNA, the CDR3 is TGTGCCAGCAGCTCCCCGGGACAGCGAAGAGGAGAGACCCAGTACTTC.

The chain employs TRBV5-5 and TRBJ1-4; D is perhaps TRBD1 (5 bases). Germline V lookup: CDR1 SGHKS, CDR2 YYEKEE (reference sequence). The V end lost 4 bases, the J end lost 5 bases, and 15 bases lay between the germline ends. CDR3 length: 15 residues. The CDR3, as DNA: TGTGCCAGCAGCGGGCCCGGGACGGAGAATGAAAAACTGTTTTTT. Its protein is CASSGPGTENEKLFF.

This clonotype was picked up a small number of times. The CDR3 is CASRAAQGANEQFF. Here the CDR3 DNA reads TGTGCCAGCAGGGCCGCCCAGGGGGCGAATGAGCAGTTCTTC. This chain connects TRBV6-1 to TRBJ2-1, with 8 bases that match TRBD1. The V and J ends lost 6 bases and 7 bases, in that order; junction bases with no gene match: 8. From germline, CDR1 is MNHNS and CDR2 SASEGT. The length of the CDR3 is 14 residues.

About this clonotype itself: It is likely a read error, because the conserved phenylalanine at the end of the CDR3 is missing. V gene TRBV7-2 combines with J gene TRBJ2-5, with D perhaps matching TRBD2 (6 bases). The J call is doubtful: the DNA matches TRBJ2-1 better. The germline V gene has CDR1 SGHTA and CDR2 FQGNSA. The CDR3 consists of 14 residues. CDR3 sequence reads: CASSSDSGGATQFS. CDR3 DNA sequence: TGTGCCAGCAGCTCGGATAGCGGCGGAGCGACCCAGTTCTCC.

The chain has TRBV6-1 and TRBJ2-5; 9 positions match TRBD1. The DNA end is more similar to TRBJ2-7, so the J call may be wrong. CDR1 MNHNS and CDR2 SASEGT come from the germline V gene. The CDR3 contains 15 residues. The CDR3 sequence is CASSEMGQGMGEQYF. The CDR3 coding sequence is TGTGCCAGCAGTGAGATGGGACAGGGAATGGGCGAGCAGTACTTC.

This clonotype is termed medium-sized. The rearrangement uses TRBV12-3 or TRBV12-4 and TRBJ2-7; D is unclear. The CDR3 is made up of 14 amino acids. V was clipped by 6 bases and J by 2 bases, with 14 bases between them. For the CDR3, the DNA is TGTGCCAGCAGCCAACCGGGTGGTCCCTACGAGCAGTACTTC. Residues: CASSQPGGPYEQYF.